Detailed here is one TCR beta chain. What it recognizes is unknown. The data were taken from a study of siplizumab effects on memory and regulatory T cells. Whole-study results and caveats: On average, roughly 70% of mappable alloreactive CD4+ clones were Treg-derived under siplizumab, against about 25% in controls. A minor fraction of alloreactive clones, and no more, mapped to unstimulated subsets.

CDR3 size: 14 residues. Trimming shortened V by 6 bases and J by 1 base, and 12 bases separated the two germline ends. Germline CDR1 LNHDA, CDR2 SQIVND (reference sequence). Generated by immunoSEQ multiplex PCR, the TCRdb table keeps only in-frame clones and is missing some. This sample yields around 77,000 clones, of which about 89% are seen a single time; roughly 28% belongs to the top ten. The receptor was derived from a human donor in good health. V is TRBV19 and J is TRBJ2-5; D gene ambiguous. Sequenced input: CD8+ T cells sorted from blood. The CDR3 bases are TGTGCCAGTAGACGCGGATTGACCCAAGAGACCCAGTACTTC. Amino acids: CASRRGLTQETQYF.